The clone carrying this T cell receptor (beta chain) was seen more than once but under ten times. Its antigen remains unknown. In germline, CDR1 is SGDLS, CDR2 YYNGEE. With 3 bases removed from V and 1 base from J, the gap between germline ends came to 7 bases. The CDR3 spans 13 residues. The data originate from a study of T-cell memory formation after mild COVID-19. Study-level background: There were largely donor-specific TCR clusters.

General study results and limits: Contracting clones from day 15 to 85 had balanced CD4/CD8; later expanders favoured CD4+.

From the 5' RACE reads, TCRdb called clonotypes with MiXCR, one entry per CDR3 protein. The table has 110,000 to 150,000 distinct CDR3 sequences, 13% to 15% seen once. Sequencing was done on a sample of PBMCs or a T cell subset sorted from them (not recorded which). This sequence joins TRBV9 and TRBJ1-2; D call uncertain. This receptor was identified in an adult woman who had mild COVID-19 (a few samples of this study predate the infection). Cell type and time point are not known. CDR3 sequence: CASSADGNYGYTF. DNA of the CDR3: TGTGCCAGCAGCGCCGACGGTAACTATGGCTACACCTTC. The full variable domain, with the rest looked up from reference TRBV9 and TRBJ1-2, is DSGVTQTPKHLITATGQRVTLRCSPRSGDLSVYWYQQSLDQGLQFLIQYYNGEERAKGNILERFSAQQFPDLHSELNLSSLELGDSALYFCASSADGNYGYTFGSGTRLTVV.